The clone carrying this T cell receptor (beta chain) was seen once. This sample is part of a study of long-term antiretroviral therapy in people with HIV. V dropped 3 bases and J dropped 5; count of bases not matched to a gene: 7. Germline V CDR1 and CDR2: SGHNT, YENEEA. This CDR3 is 17 amino acids long. Version v3.0 of the immunoSEQ assay was performed at survey level. Sequencing was designed to cover roughly 40,000-50,000 T-cell genomes in each sample. The table came from immunoSEQ multiplex PCR; TCRdb's copy has only in-frame clones and leaves some out. This table has about 17,000 clones, about four fifths appearing once.

The specimen comprised unsorted PBMCs, sampled 0.3 years after starting antiretroviral therapy. The receptor comes from a woman aged 45-59 years with HIV. The J gene is TRBJ2-1, the V gene TRBV11-3; 13 bases are shared with TRBD2. The CDR3 nucleotides read TGTGCCAGCAGCTTGGGACTAGCGGGGTCCCTCCACAATGAGCAGTTCTTC. Its protein product is CASSLGLAGSLHNEQFF.